The rows below give T cell receptor beta chains drawn from one sample of a study of CD8 T cells in ankylosing spondylitis. TCRdb re-called the 5' RACE reads with MiXCR, one entry per CDR3 protein. The sample lists some 130,000 distinct CDR3 sequences; 17% were seen once. Sequenced material: blood, either unsorted or a sorted T cell fraction (not recorded which). The receptor set was obtained from a male donor with ankylosing spondylitis. Each CDR3 is given with its conserved first and last residue. A D gene is named only where the DNA matches it firmly. Only some rows state a clone size, as once, few, many or a class for expanded clones.

v_call	d_call	j_call	clone_size	cdr3_nt	cdr3_aa
TRBV20-1	TRBD2	TRBJ2-5	few	TGCAGTGCTAGAGGTCGACTAGCGGGAGGAATTCGGGGCCAAGAGACCCAGTACTTC	CSARGRLAGGIRGQETQYF
TRBV6-1	TRBD1	TRBJ1-5	NA	TGTGCCAGCAGTGAAGCCCGGGACAGTGGGAATCAGCCCCAGCATTTT	CASSEARDSGNQPQHF
TRBV5-1	NA	TRBJ2-5	NA	TGCGCCAGCAGCGCCACCCAAGAGACCCAGTACTTC	CASSATQETQYF
TRBV23-1	NA	TRBJ1-4	few	TGCGCCAGCAGTCAATTCTCGCCTAGAGGGGCGACTAATGAAAAACTGTTTTTT	CASSQFSPRGATNEKLFF
TRBV12-3/TRBV12-4	TRBD1	TRBJ1-6	NA	TGTGCCAGCGCAGGGGGCGCCTATAATTCACCCCTCCACTTT	CASAGGAYNSPLHF
TRBV7-9	TRBD2	TRBJ2-1	many	TGTGCCAGCAGTAAACAAACTAGCGGAGCTTACAATGAGCAGTTCTTC	CASSKQTSGAYNEQFF
TRBV12-3/TRBV12-4	NA	TRBJ1-6	NA	TGTGCCAGCAGTTACAATTTCCCCGTTTGGAATTCACCCCTCCACTTT	CASSYNFPVWNSPLHF
TRBV19	TRBD2	TRBJ2-7	few	TGTGCCAGTAGTTACGGACTAGACTACGAGCAGTACTTC	CASSYGLDYEQYF
TRBV15	TRBD2	TRBJ2-3	NA	TGTGCCACCAGCAGAGATCTCCTAGCGGGCCTCACAGATACGCAGTATTTT	CATSRDLLAGLTDTQYF
TRBV23-1	TRBD2	TRBJ2-3	NA	TGCGCCAGCAGTGGGCCGGAATCCCCCCCTGAAGGACTAGCGGGAGGGTTAGGCACAGATACGCAGTATTTT	CASSGPESPPEGLAGGLGTDTQYF
TRBV29-1	TRBD2	TRBJ2-2	NA	TGCAGCGTTTCGGACCCGGTGATAGCGGGAGTAGACACCGGGGAGCTGTTTTTT	CSVSDPVIAGVDTGELFF
TRBV28	NA	TRBJ2-3	NA	TGTGCCAGCAGTTTTAGCAGCCGTAGCACAGATACGCAGTATTTT	CASSFSSRSTDTQYF
TRBV30	NA	TRBJ2-1	NA	TGTGCCTGGAGTGGACCACCTAGTCCCGTCAATGAGCAGTTCTTC	CAWSGPPSPVNEQFF
TRBV2	TRBD2	TRBJ2-3	NA	TGTGCCAGCAGAAGCGGGAACACAGATACGCAGTATTTT	CASRSGNTDTQYF
TRBV20-1	NA	TRBJ2-3	once	TGCAGTGCTAGAGGCCGCGGCACAGATACGCAGTATTTT	CSARGRGTDTQYF
TRBV7-9	NA	TRBJ2-7	NA	TGTGCCAGCAGCTCCGGGACACCAGGGTCCTACGAGCAGTACTTC	CASSSGTPGSYEQYF
TRBV14	TRBD1	TRBJ1-2	NA	TGTGCCAGCAGCCAAGGGACAGGGCCCAACTATGGCTACACCTTC	CASSQGTGPNYGYTF
TRBV10-3	NA	TRBJ2-3	NA	TGTGCCAGTTGTTGTCAACAGGATACGCAGTATTTT	CASCCQQDTQYF
TRBV27	TRBD1	TRBJ2-1	NA	TGTGCCAGCAGTTTGGTAGGGGGCCTCGGGGAGCAGTTCTTC	CASSLVGGLGEQFF
TRBV19	NA	TRBJ1-2	NA	TGTGCCACATGGGGGGACACCTACTATGGCTACACCTTC	CATWGDTYYGYTF
TRBV24-1	NA	TRBJ2-1	NA	TGTGCCACCAGTGATTTGGGACTTACCAATGAGCAGTTCTTC	CATSDLGLTNEQFF
TRBV27	NA	TRBJ2-5	many	TGTGCCAGCAGCCTAGGGGGGGGTTTTCAAGAGACCCAGTACTTC	CASSLGGGFQETQYF
TRBV4-1	TRBD1	TRBJ2-7	few	TGCGCCAGCAGCGAAGGGGGCCGCGAGCAGTACTTC	CASSEGGREQYF
TRBV7-8	NA	TRBJ1-5	NA	TGTGCCAGCAGCTTAGCGAATGCAGGGATGGATCAGCCCCAGCATTTT	CASSLANAGMDQPQHF
TRBV7-7	NA	TRBJ2-2	NA	TGTGCCAGCAGCTTAGAGCCGTACACCGGGGAGCTGTTTTTT	CASSLEPYTGELFF
TRBV7-8	TRBD2	TRBJ2-7	many	TGTGCCAGCAGCCTGCTAGCGGGAGCCTACGAGCAGTACTTC	CASSLLAGAYEQYF
TRBV5-6	NA	TRBJ2-4	NA	TGTGCCAGCAGCCGCGGTCTAGCCAAAAACATTCAGTACTTC	CASSRGLAKNIQYF
TRBV7-9	TRBD1	TRBJ1-4	few	TGTGCCAGCAGCTCCCGGGACAGAGCAACTAATGAAAAACTGTTTTTT	CASSSRDRATNEKLFF
TRBV19	NA	TRBJ2-1	NA	TGTGCCAGTAGTATAGTAGCGGCCACGAGTGAGCAGTTCTTC	CASSIVAATSEQFF
TRBV20-1	TRBD1	TRBJ2-1	NA	TGCAGTGCTAGAGATCCTTCCCGGGACAGGGGCTACAATGAGCAGTTCTTC	CSARDPSRDRGYNEQFF
TRBV27	NA	TRBJ2-1	NA	TGTGCCAGCAGTGCCACCCGGGACAACCATGAGCAGTTCTTC	CASSATRDNHEQFF
TRBV24-1	TRBD2	TRBJ2-3	once	TGTGCCACCAGTGAACCCTTGGGGAGGGGTGTCACAGATACGCAGTATTTT	CATSEPLGRGVTDTQYF
TRBV10-3	NA	TRBJ2-3	NA	TGTGCCATCAGTGAGTCGAAGTTAGACACAGATACGCAGTATTTT	CAISESKLDTDTQYF